This T cell receptor beta chain was observed in a study of cytomegalovirus exposure and HLA in healthy donors. Study-wide background: Earlier findings included approximately 120 million unique TCR beta sequences obtained from about 180 million T cells. Among the roughly 380 donors who were genotyped, about 84% fell in the genetic ancestry cluster that is associated with self-reported Caucasian donors. Study-level points and caveats: Cytomegalovirus association was listed for 170 or so TCR beta chains. Reports indicate that TCR beta sequences accurately predicted the HLA-A and HLA-B alleles of most subjects.

The germline V gene has CDR1 MNHNS and CDR2 SASEGT. The CDR3 extends over 15 amino acids. V was cut by 3 bases and J by 1 base, with 10 bases left in between. PCR used 60 Vbeta primers and 13 Jbeta primers. The protocol was immunoSEQ multiplex PCR, while the TCRdb copy is restricted to in-frame clones and leaves out a portion. The sample comprises about 160,000 clones, roughly 85% of which are singletons, and around 1% rests with the top ten. A note on this clone: Antigen specificity is unknown.

This chain connects TRBV6-1 to TRBJ1-5, with a tentative D call TRBD1 (5 bases). This receptor was taken from a woman aged 45-65 years in good health and CMV-seropositive. Material for sequencing was PBMCs. CDR3: CASSDLTASNQPQHF. The CDR3 region has the DNA TGTGCCAGCAGTGATCTGACAGCCAGCAATCAGCCCCAGCATTTT.